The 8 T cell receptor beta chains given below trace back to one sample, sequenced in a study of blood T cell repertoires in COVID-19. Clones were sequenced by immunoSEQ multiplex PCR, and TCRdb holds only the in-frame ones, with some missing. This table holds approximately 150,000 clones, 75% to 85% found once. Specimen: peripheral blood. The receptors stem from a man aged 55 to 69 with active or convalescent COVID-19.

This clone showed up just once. The CDR3 sequence is CASSLSKGQGQGNQPQHF. For the CDR3, the DNA is TGTGCCAGCAGTTTATCGAAGGGACAGGGGCAGGGCAATCAGCCCCAGCATTTT. This sequence joins TRBV27 and TRBJ1-5; 10 nucleotides align to TRBD1. CDR3 length: 18 residues. The V segment lost 0 bases and the J segment 2 bases; nucleotides outside the gene matches: 7. CDR1 is MNHEY and CDR2 is SMNVEV in the germline V gene (reference sequence).

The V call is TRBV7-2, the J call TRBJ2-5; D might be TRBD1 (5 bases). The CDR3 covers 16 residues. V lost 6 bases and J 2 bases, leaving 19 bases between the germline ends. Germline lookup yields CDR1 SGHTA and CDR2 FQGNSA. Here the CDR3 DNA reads TGTGCCAGCAGATTTACACCCGGACAAAGACAAGAGACCCAGTACTTC. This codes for CASRFTPGQRQETQYF.

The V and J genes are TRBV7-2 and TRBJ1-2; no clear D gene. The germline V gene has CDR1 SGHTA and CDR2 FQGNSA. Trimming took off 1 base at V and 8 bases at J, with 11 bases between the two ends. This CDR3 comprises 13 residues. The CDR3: CASSLEAGQGYTF. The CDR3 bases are TGTGCCAGCAGCTTAGAGGCTGGGCAAGGCTACACCTTC.

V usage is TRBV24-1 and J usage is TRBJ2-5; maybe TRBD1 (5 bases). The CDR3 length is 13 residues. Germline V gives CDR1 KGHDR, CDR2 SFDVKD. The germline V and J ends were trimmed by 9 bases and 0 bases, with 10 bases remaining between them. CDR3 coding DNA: TGTGCCACCTCCAGGGCCAACCAAGAGACCCAGTACTTC. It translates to CATSRANQETQYF.

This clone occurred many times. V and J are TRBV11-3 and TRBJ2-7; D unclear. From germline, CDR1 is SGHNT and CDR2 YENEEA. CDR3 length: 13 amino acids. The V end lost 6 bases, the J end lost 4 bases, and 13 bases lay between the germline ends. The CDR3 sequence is CASRARNDYEQYF. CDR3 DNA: TGTGCCAGCAGGGCGAGGAACGATTACGAGCAGTACTTC.

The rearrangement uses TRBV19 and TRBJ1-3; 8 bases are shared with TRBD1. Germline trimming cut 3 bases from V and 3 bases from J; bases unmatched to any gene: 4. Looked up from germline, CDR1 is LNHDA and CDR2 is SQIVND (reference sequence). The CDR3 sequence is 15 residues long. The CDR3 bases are TGTGCCAGTAGTATTGGCGGACAGGGTGGAAACACCATATATTTT. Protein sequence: CASSIGGQGGNTIYF.

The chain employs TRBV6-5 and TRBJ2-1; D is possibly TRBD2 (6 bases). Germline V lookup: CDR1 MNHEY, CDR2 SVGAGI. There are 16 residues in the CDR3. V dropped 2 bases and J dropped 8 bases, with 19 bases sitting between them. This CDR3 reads CASSYHVGGPGYEQFF. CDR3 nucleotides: TGTGCCAGCAGTTACCATGTGGGGGGTCCCGGCTATGAGCAGTTCTTC.

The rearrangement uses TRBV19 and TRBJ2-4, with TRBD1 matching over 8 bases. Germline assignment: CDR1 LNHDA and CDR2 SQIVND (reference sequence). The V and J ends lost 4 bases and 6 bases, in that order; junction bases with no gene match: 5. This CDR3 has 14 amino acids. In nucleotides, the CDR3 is TGTGCCAGTAGTACTCGGACAGGGCGAAACATTCAGTACTTC. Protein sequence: CASSTRTGRNIQYF.